Listed below are T cell receptor beta chains from one sample, sequenced in a study of blood T cell repertoires in COVID-19. Some clones are missing from TCRdb's copy, which holds only in-frame ones; the method was immunoSEQ multiplex PCR. There are around 250,000 clones in the sample; approximately 90% occur only once, and roughly 16% lies in the top ten. Sequenced sample: PBMCs or T cells enriched from blood (not recorded which). The receptors were gathered from a man aged 18 to 30 who had recovered from COVID-19. CDR3s include the opening cysteine and the closing phenylalanine or tryptophan. The order of the fields is V gene, J gene, D gene, CDR3 protein. D genes are given only for firm matches.

>TRBV12-3/TRBV12-4|TRBJ2-1|TRBD1
CASRPPTGFEFF
>TRBV27|TRBJ2-1|TRBD1
CASSFRDRGPPYNYNEQFF
>TRBV3-1/TRBV3-2|TRBJ2-7|NA
CASSQSEYEQYF
>TRBV7-9|TRBJ1-1|TRBD1
CASSYQTDRGAGEAFF
>TRBV5-1|TRBJ2-5|NA
CASSLAAGSTETQYF
>TRBV6-5|TRBJ1-1|TRBD1
CASRPTGHTTEAFF
>TRBV5-1|TRBJ2-1|TRBD1
CASSWTGTDNEQFF
>TRBV13|TRBJ1-4|TRBD1
CASSAAGGYEKLFF
>TRBV6-7|TRBJ2-2|TRBD2
CASSSRLAGGPRDTGELFF
>TRBV7-9|TRBJ1-5|NA
CASSLWGHTNSNQPQHF
>TRBV5-4|TRBJ2-3|TRBD2
CASSWGTSVTTDTQYF
>TRBV2|TRBJ1-5|NA
CASTSFGGNQPQHF
>TRBV19|TRBJ2-7|NA
CASSVDSFYEQYF